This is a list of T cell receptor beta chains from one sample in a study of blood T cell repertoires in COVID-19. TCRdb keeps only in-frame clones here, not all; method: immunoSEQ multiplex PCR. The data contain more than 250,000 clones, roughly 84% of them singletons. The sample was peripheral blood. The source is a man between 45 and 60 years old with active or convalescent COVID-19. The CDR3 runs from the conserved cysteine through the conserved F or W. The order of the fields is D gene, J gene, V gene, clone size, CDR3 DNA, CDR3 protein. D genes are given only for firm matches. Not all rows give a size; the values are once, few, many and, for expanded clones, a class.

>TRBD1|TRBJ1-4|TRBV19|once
TGTGCCAGTACCGAGGACCACAGGACAGGTGAAAAACTGTTTTTT
CASTEDHRTGEKLFF
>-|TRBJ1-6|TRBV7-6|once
TGTGCCAGCAGCTTGTTTGACAGTCCGAATTCACCCCTCCACTTT
CASSLFDSPNSPLHF
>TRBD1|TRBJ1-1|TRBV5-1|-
TGCGCCAGCAGCCCTACTCCGGGACAGGGTGACACTGAAGCTTTCTTT
CASSPTPGQGDTEAFF
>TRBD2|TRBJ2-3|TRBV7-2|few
TGTGCCAGCAGCCTCGGGGGGGTCACAGATACGCAGTATTTT
CASSLGGVTDTQYF
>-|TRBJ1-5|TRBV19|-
TGTGCCAGTAGTATGGAAGGGGCAAGCAATCAGCCCCAGCATTTT
CASSMEGASNQPQHF
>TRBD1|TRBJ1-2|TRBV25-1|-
TGTGCCAGCAGTGAGGCCACAGGGGGCTATGGCTACACCTTC
CASSEATGGYGYTF
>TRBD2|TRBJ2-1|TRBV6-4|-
TGTGCCAGCAGCGCTAGCGGAGGGAATGAGCAGTTCTTC
CASSASGGNEQFF
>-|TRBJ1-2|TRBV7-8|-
TGTGCCAGCAGCTTAGGGAACAGGAATGGCTATGGCTACACCTTC
CASSLGNRNGYGYTF
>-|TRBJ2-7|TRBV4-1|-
TGCGCCAGCAGCCAAGACCCTTTAGCAGGGCCTTCCTACGAGCAGTACTTC
CASSQDPLAGPSYEQYF
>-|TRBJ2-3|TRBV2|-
TGTGCCAGCAGTGAAGGGGGGCAGGGCACAGATACGCAGTATTTT
CASSEGGQGTDTQYF
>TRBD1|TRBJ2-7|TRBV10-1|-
TGCGCCAGCAGCCGGGACAGGGGGTACGAGCAGTACTTC
CASSRDRGYEQYF
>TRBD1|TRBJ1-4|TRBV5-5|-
TGTGCCAGCAGCTCCGGGACAGGGGGCGTTGAAAAACTGTTTTTT
CASSSGTGGVEKLFF
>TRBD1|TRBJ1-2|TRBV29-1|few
TGCAGCGTAGGACAGGGGCAACGCGGCTACACCTTC
CSVGQGQRGYTF
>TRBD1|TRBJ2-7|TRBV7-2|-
TGTGCCAGCAGCCCCCGGGACAGGGCCTACGAGCAGTACTTC
CASSPRDRAYEQYF
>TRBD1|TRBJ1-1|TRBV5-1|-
TGCGCCAGCAAGCCCCGCAGGGGGCGAGAGACTGAAGCTTTCTTT
CASKPRRGRETEAFF
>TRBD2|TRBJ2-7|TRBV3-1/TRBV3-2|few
TGTGCCAGCAGCCCCGGGACTAGCGGGGGGTTCGAGCAGTACTTC
CASSPGTSGGFEQYF
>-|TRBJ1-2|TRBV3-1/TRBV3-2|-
TGTGCCAGCAGCCAATTGACAGATTTCTATGGCTACACCTTC
CASSQLTDFYGYTF
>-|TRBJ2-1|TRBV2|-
TGTGCCAGCAAAGAAACAGCCTACAATGAGCAGTTCTTC
CASKETAYNEQFF
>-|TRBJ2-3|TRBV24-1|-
TGTGCCACCAGTGATTCGTCCAATGCGGGGGATACGCAGTATTTT
CATSDSSNAGDTQYF
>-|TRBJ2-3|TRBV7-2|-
TGTGCCAGCAGCTTAGTTGCAGGCACAGATACGCAGTATTTT
CASSLVAGTDTQYF
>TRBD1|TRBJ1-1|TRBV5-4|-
TGTGCCAGCAGCCCAGGACAGGACATGAACACTGAAGCTTTCTTT
CASSPGQDMNTEAFF
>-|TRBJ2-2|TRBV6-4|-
TGTGCCAGCAGTGGGACAACTCCTTTTGGGATCGCGAACACCGGGGAGCTGTTTTTT
CASSGTTPFGIANTGELFF
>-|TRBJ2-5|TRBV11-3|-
TGTGCCAGCAGCTCAATTTACCAAGAGACCCAGTACTTC
CASSSIYQETQYF
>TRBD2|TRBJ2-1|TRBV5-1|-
TGCGCCAGCAGCTTGGAATCGACTAGCGAGTACAATGAGCAGTTCTTC
CASSLESTSEYNEQFF
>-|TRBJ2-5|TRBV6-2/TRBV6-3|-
TGTGCCAGCAGCCCAGCGGGTGTAGAGACCCAGTACTTC
CASSPAGVETQYF
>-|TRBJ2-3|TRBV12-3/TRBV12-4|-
TGTGCCAGCAGGGCCCACCACACAGATACGCAATATTTT
CASRAHHTDTQYF
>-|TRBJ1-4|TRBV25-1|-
TGTGCCAGCTGGGACCAGGCGGGGAAACTGTTTTTT
CASWDQAGKLFF
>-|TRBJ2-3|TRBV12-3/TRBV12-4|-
TGTGCCAGCAGTAACTCTGCCACAGATACGCAGTATTTT
CASSNSATDTQYF
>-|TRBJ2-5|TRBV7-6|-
TGTGCCAGCAGCTTAATAGCCCCCCCCAAAGAGACCCAGTACTTC
CASSLIAPPKETQYF
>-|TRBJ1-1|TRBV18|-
TGTGCCAGCTCACAGGGGAGGGACACTGAAGCTTTCTTT
CASSQGRDTEAFF
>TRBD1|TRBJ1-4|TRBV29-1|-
TGCAGCGCTACCGGGACAGGCAATGAAAAACTGTTTTTT
CSATGTGNEKLFF
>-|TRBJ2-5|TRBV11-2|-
TGTGCCAGCGGGCTCGGTTCCCAGTACTTC
CASGLGSQYF
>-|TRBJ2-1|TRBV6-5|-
TGTGCCATCTCAGCGGACCCCTTATACAATGAGCAGTTCTTC
CAISADPLYNEQFF
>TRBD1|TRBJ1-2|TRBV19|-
TGTGCCAGTAGCCTTTCTCGGACAGGGATTAACTATGGCTACACCTTC
CASSLSRTGINYGYTF
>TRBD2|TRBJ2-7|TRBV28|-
TGTGCCAGCAACTCTCAGACTAGCGGGAGGATGGGTGGGCCCTACGAGCAGTACTTC
CASNSQTSGRMGGPYEQYF
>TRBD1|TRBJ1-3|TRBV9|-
TGTGCCAGCAGCTTCAACTCACCGGGACAGGGAATGGGTGGAAACACCATATATTTT
CASSFNSPGQGMGGNTIYF
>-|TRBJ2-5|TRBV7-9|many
TGTGCCAGCAGCTTAGTAGGGGGGGAGAGATCCCAGTACTTC
CASSLVGGERSQYF
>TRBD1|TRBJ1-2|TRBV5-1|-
TGCGCCAGCAGCACAGGGACAGGGGACGGCTACACCTTC
CASSTGTGDGYTF
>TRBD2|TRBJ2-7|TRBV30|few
TGTGCCTGGAGTGGTTGGGGGCTAGCGGGAGTGTACGAGCAGTACTTC
CAWSGWGLAGVYEQYF
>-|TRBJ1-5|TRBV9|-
TGTGCCAGCAGCGTAGGACAGAACAATCAGCCCCAGCATTTT
CASSVGQNNQPQHF
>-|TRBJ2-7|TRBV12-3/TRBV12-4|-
TGTGCCAGCAGTTTGCGGGGAGACCACGAGCAGTACTTC
CASSLRGDHEQYF
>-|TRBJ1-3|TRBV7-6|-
TGTGCCAGCAGCCCATCTCAGGGGATCTCTGGAAACACCATATATTTT
CASSPSQGISGNTIYF